What follows is one T cell receptor beta chain and its context. The antigen is unknown. These data are taken from a study of OX40 agonist ivuxolimab in advanced cancers. Study information: Treatment of patients was with ivuxolimab, an agonistic anti-OX40 (CD134) antibody.

Broader study findings: The study observed clonal expansion of CD4+ and CD8+ blood T cells by week 6 at 0.1 to 3.0 mg/kg.

The method was immunoSEQ multiplex PCR; TCRdb's version includes in-frame clones alone and lacks a portion of them. Among about 35,000 clones listed, around 84% were seen once. Blood sampling took place at baseline, cycle 4 day 1, and cycle 7 day 1. Sequenced here: CD4+ or CD8+ T cells sorted from blood, sampled in a trial of the OX40 agonist ivuxolimab. The sequence derives from an adult with an advanced solid tumor such as melanoma, head and neck, liver or kidney cancer.

Here the CDR3 DNA reads TGTGCCAGCACGGCGGGGTACCAAGAGACCCAGTACTTC. This sequence encodes CASTAGYQETQYF. The chain couples TRBV2 to TRBJ2-5, with D possibly matching TRBD2 (6 bases). V lost 7 bases and J lost 0, with 9 bases in between. CDR3 length equals 13 residues. Germline-derived CDR1 and CDR2 are SNHLY and FYNNEI.